A single sample is the source of the 29 T cell receptor beta chains below, sequenced in a study of T cells in localized non-small cell lung cancer. Repertoires were generated with immunoSEQ multiplex PCR, while TCRdb's copy carries only in-frame clones and drops some. The repertoire holds 30,000 to 35,000 clones, with roughly 86% as singletons. Material: peripheral blood, obtained before any cancer treatment. The receptors originated from a woman aged 40 to 75 with stage I lung adenocarcinoma.

This clone was observed a handful of times. The genes are TRBV7-6 and TRBJ1-6, with a tentative D call TRBD1 (5 bases). The germline gives CDR1 SGHVS, CDR2 FNYEAQ. Trimming cost V 1 base and J 8 bases, with 12 bases left between them. CDR3 length: 15 residues. The CDR3 sequence is CASSLDPGTDSPLHF. CDR3 nucleotides: TGTGCCAGCAGCTTAGATCCAGGGACCGATTCACCCCTCCACTTT.

This clone appeared once. The V gene is TRBV5-1, the J gene TRBJ2-5; 7 nucleotides align to TRBD2. J gave up 4 bases and V 3 bases, and 0 bases lay outside the gene matches. The germline V gene has CDR1 SGHRS and CDR2 YFSETQ. This CDR3 spans 12 amino acids. In DNA form, the CDR3 reads TGCGCCAGCAGCTCGGGAGGAGAGACCCAGTACTTC. Amino acids: CASSSGGETQYF. The full variable domain, completed using reference TRBV5-1 and TRBJ2-5, is KAGVTQTPRYLIKTRGQQVTLSCSPISGHRSVSWYQQTPGQGLQFLFEYFSETQRNKGNFPGRFSGRQFSNSRSEMNVSTLELGDSALYLCASSSGGETQYFGPGTRLLVL.

The V and J genes are TRBV5-4 and TRBJ2-7, with D perhaps given as TRBD1 or TRBD2 (5 bases each). This CDR3 contains 13 residues. CDR1 and CDR2 (germline): SGHNT, YYREEE (reference sequence). Trimming removed 4 bases at V and 2 bases at J, with 10 bases between. The CDR3 loop is CASSPGPTYEQYF. CDR3 DNA: TGTGCCAGCAGCCCGGGACCCACCTACGAGCAGTACTTC.

The chain couples TRBV5-1 to TRBJ1-2, with D possibly TRBD1 on 5 matching bases. The CDR3 is 16 amino acids. Germline lookup yields CDR1 SGHRS and CDR2 YFSETQ. V was cut by 0 bases and J by 5 bases, with 17 bases left in between. CDR3 bases: TGCGCCAGCAGCTTGGAAGGGACGAATCCCCTGTATGGCTACACCTTC. This gives the protein CASSLEGTNPLYGYTF.

The chain couples TRBV2 to TRBJ1-2; TRBD1 is a possible D gene (5 bases). Germline V gene sequence: CDR1 SNHLY, CDR2 FYNNEI. CDR3 length: 12 amino acids. V shed 4 bases and J shed 7 bases, with 10 bases lying between them. The CDR3, as DNA: TGTGCCAGCAGTGGTGAGAGGGGTGGCTACACCTTC. This codes for CASSGERGGYTF.

This chain links TRBV6-5 with TRBJ1-1, with D uncertain. Germline CDR1 MNHEY, CDR2 SVGAGI. V was cut by 4 bases and J by 8 bases, with 17 bases left in between. The CDR3 contains 14 residues. The CDR3 here is CASSFIRPPAEAFF. CDR3 coding DNA: TGTGCCAGCAGTTTCATCCGCCCTCCCGCGGAAGCTTTCTTT.

The sample holds a few counts of this clone. The chain uses TRBV18 and TRBJ1-1, with D possibly matching TRBD1 (5 bases). There are 12 residues in the CDR3. The germline gives CDR1 KGHSH, CDR2 LQKENI. V shed 3 bases and J shed 10 bases, with 12 bases lying between them. The CDR3 loop reads CASSPEYGGAFF. The CDR3 nucleotides read TGTGCCAGCTCACCGGAGTATGGGGGAGCTTTCTTT.

This clone has only one observation. The rearrangement uses TRBV6-5 and TRBJ1-3; weak D call: TRBD1 (6 bases). Trimming removed 5 bases from V and 3 bases from J, with 14 bases in between. This CDR3 spans 15 amino acids. Germline CDR1 and CDR2: MNHEY and SVGAGI. The CDR3 here is CASSLGGAYGNTIYF. For the CDR3, the DNA is TGTGCCAGCAGTCTTGGGGGGGCTTATGGAAACACCATATATTTT.

CDR3 residues: CSVDQPGTANYGYTF. In nucleotides, the CDR3 is TGCAGCGTTGATCAGCCCGGAACAGCTAACTATGGCTACACCTTC. The chain links TRBV29-1 to TRBJ1-2; no definite D call. CDR3 length: 15 amino acids. Trimming stripped 3 bases from V and 0 bases from J, with 14 bases between. CDR1 is SQVTM and CDR2 is ANQGSEA in the germline V gene. The variable domain in full, completed from reference TRBV29-1 and TRBJ1-2, reads SAVISQKPSRDICQRGTSLTIQCQVDSQVTMMFWYRQQPGQSLTLIATANQGSEATYESGFVIDKFPISRPNLTFSTLTVSNMSPEDSSIYLCSVDQPGTANYGYTFGSGTRLTVV.

The chain links TRBV19 to TRBJ1-5, with D possibly matching TRBD1 (5 bases). The V and J ends lost 4 bases and 3 bases respectively, with 13 bases between them. The CDR3 consists of 15 residues. Germline V gene data show CDR1 as LNHDA and CDR2 as SQIVND (reference sequence). The CDR3 bases are TGTGCCAGTAGTACTTTTCGACAGAACAATCAGCCCCAGCATTTT. Translated, it gives CASSTFRQNNQPQHF. The complete variable domain, with remaining parts taken from reference TRBV19 and TRBJ1-5, reads DGGITQSPKYLFRKEGQNVTLSCEQNLNHDAMYWYRQDPGQGLRLIYYSQIVNDFQKGDIAEGYSVSREKKESFPLTVTSAQKNPTAFYLCASSTFRQNNQPQHFGDGTRLSIL.

The chain couples TRBV7-2 to TRBJ1-2; D is uncertain. The CDR3 runs 16 residues. The germline CDR1 and CDR2 sequences are SGHTA and FQGNSA. V was shortened by 0 bases and J by 5 bases, with 16 bases between the two germline ends. CDR3 DNA: TGTGCCAGCAGCTTAGCGGGTCCGCTACACTCTTATGGCTACACCTTC. As protein: CASSLAGPLHSYGYTF.

The rearrangement joins TRBV11-3 to TRBJ2-3; TRBD1 aligns across 8 bases. The CDR3 has 17 residues. Trimming cost V 2 bases and J 4 bases; bases outside gene matches: 11. Per germline, CDR1 SGHNT and CDR2 YENEEA. The CDR3 DNA reads TGTGCCAGCAGCTTACCGCGATCAGGGGGCGCCTCAGATACGCAGTATTTT. This gives the protein CASSLPRSGGASDTQYF.

V gene TRBV15 combines with J gene TRBJ1-5; 9 nucleotides agree with TRBD1. V gave up 2 bases and J gave up 6 bases; unmatched junction bases: 5. The CDR3 has 15 residues. Looked up from germline, CDR1 is LNHNV and CDR2 is YYDKDF (reference sequence). The CDR3 region has the DNA TGTGCCACCAGCAGACTTACAGGGGGCAGTCAGCCCCAGCATTTT. This sequence encodes CATSRLTGGSQPQHF.

The chain couples TRBV10-3 to TRBJ1-6, with D perhaps matching TRBD1 (6 bases). CDR3 length: 14 amino acids. Germline assignment: CDR1 ENHRY and CDR2 SYGVKD. V shed 6 bases and J shed 4 bases, with 10 bases lying between them. CDR3 DNA: TGTGCCATCAGCTGGACAGATTATAATTCACCCCTCCACTTT. Translated, it gives CAISWTDYNSPLHF.

In the case of this clone: The junction shows a germline mismatch at one end, possibly a read error. The chain has TRBV6-5 and TRBJ2-7; D may be TRBD1 or TRBD2 (5 bases each). The CDR3 covers 13 residues. The germline CDR1 and CDR2 sequences are MNHEY and SVGAGI. CDR3 protein: CASSRTRDAIMFF. The CDR3 DNA follows: TGTGCCAGCAGCCGTACCCGGGACGCCATAATGTTCTTC.

This clone was observed a few times. CDR3 sequence reads: CASSKEDNQPQHF. The DNA of the CDR3 is TGTGCCAGCAGCAAAGAGGACAATCAGCCCCAGCATTTT. J is TRBJ1-5 and V is TRBV9, with unresolved D. Germline CDR1 reads SGDLS; CDR2 reads YYNGEE. The CDR3 extends over 13 amino acids. V lost 4 bases to trimming and J lost 3 bases, with 8 bases between them. The complete variable domain, with remaining parts taken from reference TRBV9 and TRBJ1-5, reads DSGVTQTPKHLITATGQRVTLRCSPRSGDLSVYWYQQSLDQGLQFLIQYYNGEERAKGNILERFSAQQFPDLHSELNLSSLELGDSALYFCASSKEDNQPQHFGDGTRLSIL.

In DNA, the CDR3 is TGTGCCAGCTCACTTCGACAGGGGACGGACACTGAAGCTTTCTTT. Protein product: CASSLRQGTDTEAFF. This chain joins TRBV18 and TRBJ1-1; 8 nucleotides align to TRBD1. Per germline, CDR1 KGHSH and CDR2 LQKENI. CDR3 size: 15 residues. J lost 3 bases, V lost 4 bases, and 7 bases had no gene match.

This chain links TRBV6-1 with TRBJ2-2; 10 bases are a match to TRBD1. Looked up from germline, CDR1 is MNHNS and CDR2 is SASEGT. The V and J ends lost 1 base and 4 bases, in that order; junction bases with no gene match: 3. The CDR3 has 16 residues. The CDR3 region has the DNA TGTGCCAGCAGTGAAGAGACAGGGGGCGTCACCGGGGAGCTGTTTTTT. This codes for CASSEETGGVTGELFF.

This chain uses TRBV9 with TRBJ1-2; 8 nucleotides match TRBD1. Germline V CDR1 and CDR2: SGDLS, YYNGEE. V gave up 0 bases and J gave up 4 bases; unmatched junction bases: 8. The CDR3 length is 16 residues. CDR3 sequence: CASSVETSGGGYGYTF. The DNA of the CDR3 is TGTGCCAGCAGCGTAGAAACATCAGGGGGCGGCTATGGCTACACCTTC.

V is TRBV11-2 and J is TRBJ1-2; possible D gene TRBD1, 6 bases. Germline lookup yields CDR1 SGHAT and CDR2 FQNNGV. The CDR3 length is 12 residues. The V and J ends lost 2 bases and 14 bases respectively, with 15 bases between them. CDR3 in DNA: TGTGCCAGCAGCTTAACAAGACAGGATTGGACCTTC. This translates into CASSLTRQDWTF.

The chain carries TRBV9 and TRBJ2-7, with 7 bases lining up with TRBD2. The V and J ends lost 4 bases and 4 bases, in that order; junction bases with no gene match: 11. From germline, CDR1 is SGDLS and CDR2 YYNGEE. There are 15 residues in the CDR3. The CDR3 sequence: CASSPEPQGGYEQYF. In DNA form, the CDR3 reads TGTGCCAGCAGCCCGGAGCCCCAGGGAGGGTACGAGCAGTACTTC.

CDR3 region: CASSPPGGRTEAFF. The CDR3 bases are TGTGCCAGCAGCCCCCCGGGGGGGAGGACTGAAGCTTTCTTT. The chain has TRBV7-9 and TRBJ1-1, with TRBD1 as a possible D gene (5 bases). CDR3 size: 14 residues. CDR1 is SEHNR and CDR2 is FQNEAQ in the germline V gene (reference sequence). Deletions cut 5 bases from V and 5 bases from J, with 15 bases between.

This chain links TRBV11-3 with TRBJ1-2; 8 nucleotides line up with TRBD1. CDR3 size: 16 residues. CDR1 and CDR2 (germline): SGHNT, YENEEA. V lost 2 bases to trimming and J lost 4 bases; unmatched junction nucleotides: 9. The CDR3 DNA reads TGTGCCAGCAGCTTAACGGTGATGACAGGGGTCTATGGCTACACCTTC. As protein: CASSLTVMTGVYGYTF. Full variable domain (rest looked up from reference TRBV11-3 and TRBJ1-2): EAGVVQSPRYKIIEKKQPVAFWCNPISGHNTLYWYLQNLGQGPELLIRYENEEAVDDSQLPKDRFSAERLKGVDSTLKIQPAELGDSAVYLCASSLTVMTGVYGYTFGSGTRLTVV.

The chain links TRBV5-4 to TRBJ1-4; TRBD1 matches at 7 bases. CDR1 is SGHNT, CDR2 YYREEE, per germline (reference sequence). The CDR3 covers 15 residues. V shed 2 bases, J shed 3 bases, and the junction held 4 bases outside the gene matches. The CDR3 region has the DNA TGTGCCAGCAGCTTCCGACAGGGCCCTAATGAAAAACTGTTTTTT. This translates into CASSFRQGPNEKLFF.

The V gene is TRBV7-6, the J gene TRBJ2-1; possibly TRBD1 or TRBD2 for D (7 bases each). Deletions cut 8 bases from V and 9 bases from J, with 26 bases between. CDR3 length: 16 residues. Germline values: CDR1 SGHVS, CDR2 FNYEAQ. The CDR3 nucleotides read TGTGCCAGCCAGATATCCGGACAGGCTGGGAGGGGTGAGCAGTTCTTC. Its protein product is CASQISGQAGRGEQFF.

This rearrangement joins TRBV5-5 to TRBJ2-4; unclear D gene. Deletions cut 6 bases from V and 0 bases from J, with 13 bases between. CDR1 SGHKS and CDR2 YYEKEE come from the germline V gene (reference sequence). The CDR3 totals 15 residues. The CDR3 reads CASKGQAPAKNIQYF. The CDR3 bases are TGTGCCAGCAAAGGGCAGGCTCCAGCCAAAAACATTCAGTACTTC.

The chain joins TRBV7-9 to TRBJ2-2, with 10 bases matching TRBD2. V was clipped by 3 bases and J by 6 bases; unmatched bases: 7. Germline CDR1 is SEHNR and CDR2 is FQNEAQ (reference sequence). CDR3 length: 16 amino acids. In DNA form, the CDR3 reads TGTGCCAGCAGCTTCGGACTAGCGGTAGACGCCGGGGAGCTGTTTTTT. It encodes CASSFGLAVDAGELFF.

This chain joins TRBV5-4 and TRBJ1-2, with D unresolved. The V end was cut by 0 bases, the J end by 8 bases, with 17 bases between. This CDR3 has 15 amino acids. Germline CDR1 reads SGHNT; CDR2 reads YYREEE (reference sequence). The CDR3 is CASSLAEGHVVGYTF. The CDR3 DNA reads TGTGCCAGCAGCTTGGCCGAGGGTCATGTGGTCGGCTACACCTTC.

The V call is TRBV11-3, the J call TRBJ2-3; tentative D call: TRBD2 (5 bases). The CDR3 extends over 15 amino acids. V was shortened by 4 bases and J by 4 bases, with 15 bases between the two germline ends. Looked up from germline, CDR1 is SGHNT and CDR2 is YENEEA. The CDR3 DNA reads as TGTGCCAGCAGCTCGGACTGGACCGAGGCAGATACGCAGTATTTT. This encodes CASSSDWTEADTQYF.